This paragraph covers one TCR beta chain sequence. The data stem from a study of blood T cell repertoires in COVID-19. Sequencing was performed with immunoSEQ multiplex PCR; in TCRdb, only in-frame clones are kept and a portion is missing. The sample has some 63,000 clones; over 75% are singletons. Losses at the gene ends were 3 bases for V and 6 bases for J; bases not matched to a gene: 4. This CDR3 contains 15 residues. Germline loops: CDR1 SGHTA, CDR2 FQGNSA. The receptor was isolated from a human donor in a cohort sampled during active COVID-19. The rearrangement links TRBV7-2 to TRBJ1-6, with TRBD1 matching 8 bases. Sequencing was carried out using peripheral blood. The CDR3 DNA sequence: TGTGCCAGCAGCTTGGACAGGGTCGGTAATTCACCCCTCCACTTT. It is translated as CASSLDRVGNSPLHF.